The clone carrying this T cell receptor beta chain was seen ten or more times. TCRdb re-called the 5' RACE reads through MiXCR, storing one row per CDR3 protein. Counted here are roughly 250,000 distinct CDR3 sequences, about 7.5% occurring once; the ten biggest clones make up around 5%. The data originate from a study of identical twins. The CDR3 has 14 residues. Trimming stripped 1 base from V and 3 bases from J, with 10 bases between. This same sample was also taken into another study, of yellow fever vaccine responses in identical twins.

The sample was CD8+ T cells sorted from blood. V is TRBV12-3 or TRBV12-4 and J is TRBJ2-7, with D unresolved. The sequence was collected from a woman in her late teens or twenties in good health. The CDR3 spells CASSLGLGRYEQYF. The CDR3 coding sequence is TGTGCCAGCAGTTTAGGCCTGGGCCGCTACGAGCAGTACTTC.